What follows describes a single TCR beta chain. This CDR3 contains 15 residues. Germline values: CDR1 LGHNA, CDR2 YNFKEQ. V was pared by 0 bases and J by 5 bases, with 4 bases of the junction left unmatched. The data were taken from a study of cytomegalovirus exposure and HLA in healthy donors. Primers included in the PCR were 60 Vbeta and 13 Jbeta primers. The protocol was immunoSEQ multiplex PCR, while the TCRdb copy is restricted to in-frame clones and leaves out a portion. Recorded here are nearly 200,000 clones; the top ten clones represent 0.74%. This receptor was taken from a boy between 10 and 17 years old in good health and CMV-seronegative. The specimen sequenced was PBMCs. The genes are TRBV4-2 and TRBJ2-5; TRBD2 agrees at 9 bases. CDR3: CASSQERGGVETQYF. CDR3 in DNA: TGTGCCAGCAGCCAAGAGCGGGGGGGTGTCGAGACCCAGTACTTC.